The TCR beta chain described here comes from a study of neurological immune-mediated disorders. Study-wide points: The greatest TCR clonal expansion appeared in HTLV-1-associated myelopathy and the smallest, falling below healthy controls, in multiple sclerosis. None of the CDR3 amino acid sequences of expanded clones were shared across subjects, and this suggested private repertoires in all groups.

The unsorted libraries originated from 2 million PBMCs kept at -80 C. This clonotype was seen more than once but under ten times. Its cognate antigen is unknown. cDNA was made by 5'RACE with 10-nucleotide random UMIs. TCRdb used MiXCR to reprocess the 5' RACE reads, holding one entry per CDR3 protein. The sample includes 100,000 to 150,000 distinct CDR3 sequences, 3% to 3.5% seen only once; the top ten take 1% to 1.5%. This TCR was sampled from a woman in her 30s with multiple sclerosis. Sample: PBMCs.

The CDR3 reads CASSLDNSNQPQHF. The DNA of the CDR3 is TGTGCCAGCAGCCTGGACAACAGCAATCAGCCCCAGCATTTT. This chain connects TRBV12-3 or TRBV12-4 to TRBJ1-5; tentatively, D is TRBD1 (5 bases). V lost 6 bases to trimming and J lost 1 base, with 10 bases between them. CDR3 length equals 14 residues.